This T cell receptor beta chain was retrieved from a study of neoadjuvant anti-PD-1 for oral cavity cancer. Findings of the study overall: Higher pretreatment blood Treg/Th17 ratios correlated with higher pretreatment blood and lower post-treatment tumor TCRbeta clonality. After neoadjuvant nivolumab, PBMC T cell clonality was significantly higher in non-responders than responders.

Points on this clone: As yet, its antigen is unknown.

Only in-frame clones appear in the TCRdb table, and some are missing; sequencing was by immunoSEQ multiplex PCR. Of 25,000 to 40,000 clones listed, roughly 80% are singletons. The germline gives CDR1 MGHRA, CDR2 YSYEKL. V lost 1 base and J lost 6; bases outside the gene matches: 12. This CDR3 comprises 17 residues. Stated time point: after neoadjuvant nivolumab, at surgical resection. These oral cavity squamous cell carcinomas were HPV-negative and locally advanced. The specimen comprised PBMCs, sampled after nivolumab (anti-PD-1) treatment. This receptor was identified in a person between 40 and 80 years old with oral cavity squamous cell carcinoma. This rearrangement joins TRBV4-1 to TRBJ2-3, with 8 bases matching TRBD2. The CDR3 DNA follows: TGCGCCAGCAGCCAAGCAGGCCGGCTAGCGGGTGGCGATACGCAGTATTTT. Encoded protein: CASSQAGRLAGGDTQYF.